The 5 T cell receptor beta chains below all came from one sample that was sequenced in a study of breast tumors, draining lymph nodes, adjacent tissues. Breast cancer patients provided tissue from their axillary draining lymph nodes. TCRdb fed the multiplex PCR reads into MiXCR, producing one record per CDR3 protein. The profile shows roughly 120,000 distinct CDR3 sequences, just under 20% of them singletons. Specimen: axillary lymph node tissue. Source of these receptors: a female donor with breast cancer. Some clones in this sample may be carry-over from other donors' samples.

In this sample, this clonotype turned up many times. V usage is TRBV7-3 and J usage is TRBJ2-1, with 8 bases aligning to TRBD2. The germline V gene has CDR1 SGHTA and CDR2 FQGTGA. V was pared by 2 bases and J by 4 bases, with 7 bases of the junction left unmatched. There are 16 residues in the CDR3. The CDR3 region is CASSLGAGVGYNEQFF. CDR3 sequence (DNA): TGTGCCAGCAGCTTAGGAGCGGGAGTGGGGTACAATGAGCAGTTCTTC.

Details on this clonotype: A much larger clone is a single base away; this may be a read error. This rearrangement joins TRBV11-2 to TRBJ2-7, with 11 positions matching TRBD2. V gave up 1 base and J gave up 0 bases; unmatched junction bases: 5. The CDR3 covers 17 residues. Germline CDR1 reads SGHAT; CDR2 reads FQNNGV. The CDR3: CASSLVVAGGPSYEQYF. CDR3 bases: TGTGCCAGCAGCTTAGTAGTAGCGGGAGGGCCCTCCTACGAGCAGTACTTC.

The chain combines TRBV18 with TRBJ2-3; the D gene is possibly TRBD1 (5 bases). CDR3 length equals 16 residues. Trimming took off 5 bases at V and 3 bases at J, with 18 bases between the two ends. Looked up from germline, CDR1 is KGHSH and CDR2 is LQKENI. The CDR3, as DNA: TGTGCCAGCTCATCCTCTTTGGGTTCAGGGACAGATACGCAGTATTTT. Amino acid sequence: CASSSSLGSGTDTQYF.

The chain links TRBV6-5 to TRBJ1-6, with D uncertain. The CDR3 has 15 residues. The germline CDR1 and CDR2 sequences are MNHEY and SVGAGI. Trimming removed 1 base from V and 9 bases from J, with 13 bases in between. As DNA, the CDR3 is TGTGCCAGCAGTTACTTGAAACACAGTGGTTCACCCCTCCACTTT. This sequence encodes CASSYLKHSGSPLHF.

Remarks on this clonotype: A much larger clone sits a single nucleotide away, making a read error possible. CDR3 region: CASSYPGGNEQYF. CDR3 coding DNA: TGTGCCAGCAGTTATCCAGGGGGAAACGAGCAGTACTTC. The J gene is TRBJ2-7, the V gene TRBV6-2 or TRBV6-3, with 7 positions matching TRBD1. This CDR3 spans 13 amino acids. Germline lookup yields CDR1 MNHEY and CDR2 SVGEGT. J gave up 5 bases and V 3 bases, and 4 bases lay outside the gene matches.